This entry features one TCR beta chain sequence. Its specific antigen is unknown. Within one base of it there is no much larger clone, and no base qualities were kept. The entry originates in a study of siplizumab effects on memory and regulatory T cells (dated by TCRdb to the late 2010s). Concerning the study at large: The study examined how the anti-CD2 antibody siplizumab affects alloreactive T-cell subsets in allogeneic mixed lymphocyte reactions built from human PBMCs. General conclusions and limits of the study: Unstimulated naive T cells appeared more diverse than memory T cells, and naive cells seemed to contribute substantially to the alloresponse. Among mappable alloreactive CD4+ clones, an average Treg-derived fraction of roughly 71% was observed with siplizumab, compared with around 28% in control reactions. Because sequences below about 10^-5 frequency were poorly captured, only a minor fraction of alloreactive clones could be mapped to unstimulated subsets. A naive or memory phenotype could not be assigned to roughly 75-97% of proliferating CD4+ or CD8+ clones. The suppressive function of proliferating Tregs from siplizumab cultures was not functionally confirmed. Siplizumab significantly reduced the cumulative frequency of alloreactive sequences traceable to unstimulated CD4+ memory T cells.

Receptors were amplified or captured by the immunoSEQ multiplex PCR assay. Each sample had some 96,000 TCR templates assayed by the deep sequencing platform. Genomic DNA extracted from sorted T cells was used for TCRbeta CDR3 sequencing. In the paper's pipeline: Clonal analysis of TCRbeta CDR3 data was done in the R programming language. Unstimulated samples were compared with post-reaction CFSE-low samples to define alloreactive CD4+ and CD8+ clones. Regulatory or non-regulatory origin was assigned to alloreactive CD4+ clones by matching of sequences to sorted unstimulated Treg and non-Treg repertoires. Imported from immuneACCESS, the table was reduced by TCRdb to in-frame sequences with V and J called. These copies leave out some clones; in studies compared against another copy, an unresolved V gene accounts for under half, and the cause of the remainder is not known. That table supplies the V and J calls and clone size; D and trimming were determined from the DNA. The sample yields roughly 120,000 clones; approximately 92% were counted once. The top ten hold approximately 1.3% of the sample.

Sorted unstimulated T cells and proliferating T cells recovered from mixed lymphocyte reactions underwent TCRbeta CDR3 sequencing. Fresh whole blood from fewer than 12 HLA-typed healthy donors was used to isolate PBMCs. V is cut back by 5 bases and J by 8 bases, with 12 bases in the junction unmatched. Via the germline V gene, CDR1 is SGHTA and CDR2 FQGTGA. Counted from cysteine to phenylalanine, this CDR3 has 15 amino acids. Only the CDR3 DNA is retained, 45 bases long and in frame from the first base. The sequence was collected from a human donor in good health. The sequence links TRBV7-3 to TRBJ2-1; TRBD1 agrees with 7 junctional bases. The sequencing sample was made of CD4+ T cells sorted from blood. The DNA reads as follows: TGTGCCAGCAGCCATGGGACAGTGGGTAGGCATGAGCAGTTCTTC. The resulting protein is CASSHGTVGRHEQFF.